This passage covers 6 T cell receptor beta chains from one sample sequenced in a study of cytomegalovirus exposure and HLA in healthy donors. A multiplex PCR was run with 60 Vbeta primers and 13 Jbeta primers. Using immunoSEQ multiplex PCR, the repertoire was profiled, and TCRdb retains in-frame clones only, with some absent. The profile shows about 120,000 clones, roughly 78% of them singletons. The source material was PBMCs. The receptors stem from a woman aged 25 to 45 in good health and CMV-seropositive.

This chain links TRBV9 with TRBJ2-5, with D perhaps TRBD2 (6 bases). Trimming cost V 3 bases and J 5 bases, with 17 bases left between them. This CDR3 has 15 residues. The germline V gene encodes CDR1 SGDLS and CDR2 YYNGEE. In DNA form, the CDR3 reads TGTGCCAGCAGCGAATACGGGGCCGCGGGGGAGACCCAGTACTTC. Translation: CASSEYGAAGETQYF. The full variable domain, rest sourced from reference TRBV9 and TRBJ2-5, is DSGVTQTPKHLITATGQRVTLRCSPRSGDLSVYWYQQSLDQGLQFLIQYYNGEERAKGNILERFSAQQFPDLHSELNLSSLELGDSALYFCASSEYGAAGETQYFGPGTRLLVL.

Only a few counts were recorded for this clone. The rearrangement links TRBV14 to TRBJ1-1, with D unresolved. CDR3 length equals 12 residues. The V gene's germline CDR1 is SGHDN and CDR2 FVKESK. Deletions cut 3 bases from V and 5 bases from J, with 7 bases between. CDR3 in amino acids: CASSHQRTEAFF. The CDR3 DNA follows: TGTGCCAGCAGCCACCAGCGGACTGAAGCTTTCTTT.

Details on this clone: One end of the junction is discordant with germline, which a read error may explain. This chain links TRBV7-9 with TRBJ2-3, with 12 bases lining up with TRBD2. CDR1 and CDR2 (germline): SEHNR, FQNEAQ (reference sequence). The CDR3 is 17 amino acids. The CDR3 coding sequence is TGTTCCAGCAGCTCAGGACTAGCGGGGCTTAGCACAGATACGCAGTATTTT. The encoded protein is CSSSSGLAGLSTDTQYF.

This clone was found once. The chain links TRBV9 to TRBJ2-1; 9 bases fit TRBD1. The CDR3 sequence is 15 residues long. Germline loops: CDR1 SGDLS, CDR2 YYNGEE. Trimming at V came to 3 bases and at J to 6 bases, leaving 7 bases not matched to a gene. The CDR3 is CASSAGTGSFNEQFF. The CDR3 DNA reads TGTGCCAGCAGCGCCGGGACAGGGAGTTTCAATGAGCAGTTCTTC.

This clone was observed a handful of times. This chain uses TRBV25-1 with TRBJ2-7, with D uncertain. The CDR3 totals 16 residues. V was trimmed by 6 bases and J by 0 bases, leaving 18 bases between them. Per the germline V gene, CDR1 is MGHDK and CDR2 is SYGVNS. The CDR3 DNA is TGTGCCAGCAGCGCCATGGGCCAGTATCTCTCCTACGAGCAGTACTTC. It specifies CASSAMGQYLSYEQYF.

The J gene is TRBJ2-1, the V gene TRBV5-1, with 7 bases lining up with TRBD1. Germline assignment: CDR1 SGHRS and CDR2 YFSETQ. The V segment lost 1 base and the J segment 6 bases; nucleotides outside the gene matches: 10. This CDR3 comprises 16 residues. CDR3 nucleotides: TGCGCCAGCAGCTTGAGAGACAGGGCGCTACGCAATGAGCAGTTCTTC. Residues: CASSLRDRALRNEQFF.